This TCR beta chain was observed in a study of blood T cells in healthy people across ages. Primers used in a second PCR of roughly 6 to 12 cycles were a sample-barcoded 5' primer and a J-beta primer mix. TCRdb re-analysed the 5' RACE reads in MiXCR, keeping a single row per CDR3 protein. The sample contains just under 750,000 distinct CDR3 sequences, over 20% of which appear only once. This clonotype was found many times. The receptor was isolated from an older man in good health. Specimen: blood.

The CDR3 region is CASITSPTYEQYV. The CDR3 DNA reads as TGTGCCAGCATCACTAGCCCAACCTACGAGCAGTACGTC. The V gene is TRBV12-3 or TRBV12-4, the J gene TRBJ2-7; the D gene is possibly TRBD2 (6 bases). The CDR3 loop spans 13 amino acids. V was clipped by 7 bases and J by 2 bases, with 12 bases between them.